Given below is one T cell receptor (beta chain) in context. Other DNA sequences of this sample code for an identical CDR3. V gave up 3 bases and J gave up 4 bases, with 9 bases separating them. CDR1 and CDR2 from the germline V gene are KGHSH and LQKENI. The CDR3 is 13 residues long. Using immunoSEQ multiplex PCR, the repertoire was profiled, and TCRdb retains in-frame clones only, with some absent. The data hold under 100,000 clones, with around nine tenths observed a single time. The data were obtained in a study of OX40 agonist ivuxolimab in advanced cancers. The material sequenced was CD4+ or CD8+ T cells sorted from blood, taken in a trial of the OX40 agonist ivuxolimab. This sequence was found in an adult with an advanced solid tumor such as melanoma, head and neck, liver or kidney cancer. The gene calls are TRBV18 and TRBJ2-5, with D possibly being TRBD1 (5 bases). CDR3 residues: CASSPGQGETQYF. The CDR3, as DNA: TGTGCCAGCTCACCCGGGCAGGGAGAGACCCAGTACTTC.